The 17 T cell receptor beta chains below all came from one sample that was sequenced in a study of T cells in localized non-small cell lung cancer. Sequencing used immunoSEQ multiplex PCR; TCRdb keeps in-frame clones, though not all of them. The repertoire has some 71,000 clones, 84% of them found once; the top ten carry 13%. Here the sequenced sample was peripheral blood, taken before any cancer treatment. The receptors were sampled from a female donor older than 55 with stage I lung adenocarcinoma.

V usage is TRBV4-2 and J usage is TRBJ1-2; 8 positions match TRBD1. The trim removed 0 bases at V and 7 bases at J, leaving 7 bases unmatched. CDR1 LGHNA and CDR2 YNFKEQ come from the germline V gene. The CDR3 sequence is 15 residues long. The CDR3 reads CASSQDPGQGIGYTF. DNA for the CDR3: TGTGCCAGCAGCCAAGATCCCGGACAGGGCATTGGCTACACCTTC.

The rearrangement uses TRBV5-6 and TRBJ1-6; 8 bases align to TRBD1. Germline V gives CDR1 SGHDT, CDR2 YYEEEE. This CDR3 is 14 amino acids long. The junction had 3 bases not matched to a gene; V was cut back by 0 bases and J by 10 bases. CDR3 sequence reads: CASSLGRGRSPLHF. The CDR3 coding sequence is TGTGCCAGCAGCTTGGGCAGGGGGCGGTCACCCCTCCACTTT.

The CDR3 DNA sequence: TGCGCCAGCAGCATTTTTGGGGGAGATACGCAGTATTTT. Protein sequence: CASSIFGGDTQYF. This sequence joins TRBV10-2 and TRBJ2-3; possibly TRBD1 or TRBD2 for D (5 bases each). The CDR3 consists of 13 residues. The V gene lost 6 bases and the J gene lost 5 bases, with 12 bases spanning the gap. Per the germline V gene, CDR1 is WSHSY and CDR2 is SAAADI.

The V call is TRBV29-1, the J call TRBJ2-7; D gene uncertain. This CDR3 has 13 amino acids. Deletions cut 4 bases from V and 0 bases from J, with 10 bases between. From germline, CDR1 is SQVTM and CDR2 ANQGSEA. The CDR3 DNA sequence: TGCAGCGTTGTGAGGCTTGACTCCTACGAGCAGTACTTC. It translates to CSVVRLDSYEQYF.

V usage is TRBV2 and J usage is TRBJ1-3; D unresolved. Per the germline V gene, CDR1 is SNHLY and CDR2 is FYNNEI. The V end lost 1 base, the J end lost 0 bases, and 10 bases lay between the germline ends. This CDR3 has 16 amino acids. In DNA, the CDR3 is TGTGCCAGCAGTGAAGGGGGATTACTCTCTGGAAACACCATATATTTT. This translates into CASSEGGLLSGNTIYF.

The chain recombines TRBV5-1 with TRBJ1-4, with a weak D call TRBD1 (5 bases). The CDR3 sequence is 16 residues long. V was cut by 0 bases and J by 0 bases, with 9 bases left in between. Germline-derived CDR1 and CDR2 are SGHRS and YFSETQ. For the CDR3, the DNA is TGCGCCAGCAGCTTGGACGGGACCGCAACTAATGAAAAACTGTTTTTT. Residues: CASSLDGTATNEKLFF.

The chain joins TRBV6-5 to TRBJ2-1; maybe TRBD2 (5 bases). This CDR3 spans 14 amino acids. V lost 6 bases and J lost 1, with 10 bases in between. Germline CDR1 MNHEY, CDR2 SVGAGI. The CDR3 DNA is TGTGCCAGCAGCTATGGACTTTCCTACAATGAGCAGTTCTTC. Protein product: CASSYGLSYNEQFF.

The chain carries TRBV9 and TRBJ2-7; D is unresolved. This CDR3 spans 13 amino acids. Germline loops: CDR1 SGDLS, CDR2 YYNGEE. With 2 bases removed from V and 4 bases from J, the gap between germline ends came to 10 bases. CDR3 protein: CASSVLPNYEQYF. The CDR3 nucleotides read TGTGCCAGCAGCGTCCTCCCGAATTACGAGCAGTACTTC.

This chain uses TRBV7-6 with TRBJ1-5; no definite D call. The length of the CDR3 is 13 residues. The germline V gene encodes CDR1 SGHVS and CDR2 FNYEAQ. With 3 bases removed from V and 7 bases from J, the gap between germline ends came to 10 bases. The CDR3 here is CASSLGSEQPQHF. Written as DNA, the CDR3 is TGTGCCAGCAGCTTGGGGTCGGAGCAGCCCCAGCATTTT.

J is TRBJ2-5 and V is TRBV6-1; 8 nucleotides agree with TRBD2. Per the germline V gene, CDR1 is MNHNS and CDR2 is SASEGT. With 6 bases clipped from V and 4 bases from J, the junction kept 7 bases outside the gene matches. The CDR3 consists of 14 residues. The CDR3 loop is CASRVAGGGETQYF. CDR3 nucleotides: TGTGCCAGCAGGGTTGCGGGGGGCGGAGAGACCCAGTACTTC.

This rearrangement joins TRBV30 to TRBJ2-2; the D gene is possibly TRBD2 (6 bases). V lost 1 base to trimming and J lost 0 bases, with 9 bases between them. This CDR3 region has 15 residues. CDR1 GTSNPN and CDR2 SVGIG come from the germline V gene (reference sequence). The CDR3 here is CAWSGGGTNTGELFF. The CDR3 DNA is TGTGCCTGGAGTGGGGGAGGAACGAACACCGGGGAGCTGTTTTTT.

J is TRBJ1-1 and V is TRBV5-4; D is ambiguous. The V gene's germline CDR1 is SGHNT and CDR2 YYREEE (reference sequence). The CDR3 contains 14 residues. The ends were cut back, 0 bases at V and 4 bases at J, with 10 bases in the middle. The chain's CDR3 is CASSLAVSGTEAFF. In nucleotides, the CDR3 is TGTGCCAGCAGCTTGGCCGTTTCGGGCACTGAAGCTTTCTTT.

The V and J genes are TRBV5-6 and TRBJ1-4; 9 bases match TRBD1. The CDR3 loop spans 15 amino acids. From germline, CDR1 is SGHDT and CDR2 YYEEEE. The ends lost 4 bases at V and 8 bases at J; junction bases unmatched: 9. CDR3 region: CASSVRQGGYEKLFF. The CDR3 DNA follows: TGTGCCAGCAGCGTAAGACAGGGGGGTTACGAAAAACTGTTTTTT. The full variable domain, rest sourced from reference TRBV5-6 and TRBJ1-4, is DAGVTQSPTHLIKTRGQQVTLRCSPKSGHDTVSWYQQALGQGPQFIFQYYEEEERQRGNFPDRFSGHQFPNYSSELNVNALLLGDSALYLCASSVRQGGYEKLFFGSGTQLSVL.

The J gene is TRBJ1-1, the V gene TRBV11-2, with 9 bases matching TRBD1. Germline CDR1 reads SGHAT; CDR2 reads FQNNGV. The CDR3 runs to 18 residues. V lost 5 bases to trimming and J lost 1 base; unmatched junction nucleotides: 14. CDR3 in DNA: TGTGCCAGCAGCCCCACTCAGGACAGGGGAAGTAGGAACACTGAAGCTTTCTTT. This codes for CASSPTQDRGSRNTEAFF.

J is TRBJ2-3 and V is TRBV5-5; a possible D gene is TRBD1 (7 bases). Germline V gene data show CDR1 as SGHKS and CDR2 as YYEKEE (reference sequence). V lost 2 bases to trimming and J lost 5 bases, with 24 bases between them. The length of the CDR3 is 18 residues. The CDR3 protein is CASSFLPSTGQGGDTQYF. In nucleotides, the CDR3 is TGTGCCAGCAGCTTTCTCCCTTCGACAGGGCAGGGGGGAGATACGCAGTATTTT.

The chain joins TRBV15 to TRBJ2-4; 8 nucleotides agree with TRBD1. CDR1 and CDR2 (germline): LNHNV, YYDKDF (reference sequence). Trimming at V came to 5 bases and at J to 6 bases, leaving 6 bases not matched to a gene. The CDR3 sequence is 14 residues long. CDR3 protein: CATSQGALRNIQYF. The DNA for the CDR3 is TGTGCCACCAGCCAGGGGGCCCTCAGAAACATTCAGTACTTC.

The J gene is TRBJ1-1, the V gene TRBV7-3; D remains unclear. CDR1 is SGHTA and CDR2 is FQGTGA in the germline V gene. V lost 5 bases and J 1 base, leaving 8 bases between the germline ends. CDR3 length equals 13 residues. The CDR3 loop is CASSPPGNTEAFF. The CDR3 DNA sequence: TGTGCCAGCAGCCCCCCAGGGAACACTGAAGCTTTCTTT.